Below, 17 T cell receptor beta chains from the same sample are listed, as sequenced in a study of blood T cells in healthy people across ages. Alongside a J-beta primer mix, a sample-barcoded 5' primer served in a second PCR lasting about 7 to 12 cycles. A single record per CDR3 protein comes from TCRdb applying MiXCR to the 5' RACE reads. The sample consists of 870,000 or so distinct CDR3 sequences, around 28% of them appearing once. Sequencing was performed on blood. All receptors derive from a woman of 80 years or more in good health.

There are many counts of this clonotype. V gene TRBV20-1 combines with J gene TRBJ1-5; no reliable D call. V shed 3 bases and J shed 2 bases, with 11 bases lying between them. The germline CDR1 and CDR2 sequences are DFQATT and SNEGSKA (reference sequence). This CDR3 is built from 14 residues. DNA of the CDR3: TGCAGTGCTAGCCTGGGTACGGGCAATCAGCCCCAGCATTTT. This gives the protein CSASLGTGNQPQHF.

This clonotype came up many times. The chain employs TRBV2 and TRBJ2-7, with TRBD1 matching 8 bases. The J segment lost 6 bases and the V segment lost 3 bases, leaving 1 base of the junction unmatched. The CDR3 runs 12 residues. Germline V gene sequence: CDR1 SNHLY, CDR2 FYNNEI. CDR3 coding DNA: TGTGCCAGCAGTGAGACAGGGGTCGAGCAGTACTTC. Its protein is CASSETGVEQYF.

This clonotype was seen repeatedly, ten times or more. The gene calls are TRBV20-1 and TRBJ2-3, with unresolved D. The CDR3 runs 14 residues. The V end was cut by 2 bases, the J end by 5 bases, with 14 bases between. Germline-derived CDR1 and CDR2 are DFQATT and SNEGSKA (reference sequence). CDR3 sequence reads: CSARSLDFGDTQYF. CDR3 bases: TGCAGTGCTAGAAGTCTAGATTTTGGAGATACGCAGTATTTT.

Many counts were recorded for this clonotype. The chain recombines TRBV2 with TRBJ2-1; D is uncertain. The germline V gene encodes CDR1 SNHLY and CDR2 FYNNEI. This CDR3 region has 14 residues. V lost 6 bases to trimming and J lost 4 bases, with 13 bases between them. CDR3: CASSPEQTYNEQFF. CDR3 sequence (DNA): TGTGCCAGCAGCCCCGAACAGACTTACAATGAGCAGTTCTTC.

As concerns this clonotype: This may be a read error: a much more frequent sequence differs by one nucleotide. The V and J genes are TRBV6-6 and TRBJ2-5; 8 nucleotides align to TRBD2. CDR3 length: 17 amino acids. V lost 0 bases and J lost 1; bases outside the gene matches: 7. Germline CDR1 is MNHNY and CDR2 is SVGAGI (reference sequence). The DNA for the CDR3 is TGTGCCAGCAGTTACTCGCGACGAGCGGGGGCCCAAGAGACCCAGTACTTC. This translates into CASSYSRRAGAQETQYF.

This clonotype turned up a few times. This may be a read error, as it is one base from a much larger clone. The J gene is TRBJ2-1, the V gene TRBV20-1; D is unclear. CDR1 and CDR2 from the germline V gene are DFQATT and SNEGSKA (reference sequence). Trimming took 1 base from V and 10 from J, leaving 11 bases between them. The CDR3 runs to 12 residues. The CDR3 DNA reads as TGCAGTGCTAGAGGGTCTCCCTACGAGCAGTTCTTC. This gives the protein CSARGSPYEQFF.

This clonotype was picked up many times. This CDR3 reads CSARDPQTGGDNSPLHF. DNA of the CDR3: TGCAGTGCTAGAGATCCCCAGACAGGGGGTGATAATTCACCCCTCCACTTT. The chain is built from TRBV20-1 and TRBJ1-6; 9 nucleotides match TRBD1. The CDR3 runs to 17 residues. With V trimmed by 0 bases and J by 5 bases, 8 bases remained unmatched. CDR1 is DFQATT, CDR2 SNEGSKA, per germline (reference sequence).

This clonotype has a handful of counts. For the CDR3, the DNA is TGCGCCAGCAGCCCCCAGGGGGCGGATCACAATGAGCAGTACTTC. The encoded protein is CASSPQGADHNEQYF. The chain has TRBV5-1 and TRBJ2-5; the match to TRBD1 covers 8 bases. This CDR3 spans 15 amino acids. The V segment lost 4 bases and the J segment 11 bases; nucleotides outside the gene matches: 16. Germline-derived CDR1 and CDR2 are SGHRS and YFSETQ.

DNA of the CDR3: TGTGCCTGGAGCGTACCCGGAGGGGGTGGCTACACCTTC. Its translation is CAWSVPGGGGYTF. The chain couples TRBV30 to TRBJ1-2, with a tentative D call TRBD1 (6 bases). The germline gives CDR1 GTSNPN, CDR2 SVGIG (reference sequence). Between the trimmed V and J ends, which lost 3 bases and 7 bases, there was a span of 15 bases. The CDR3 is made up of 13 amino acids.

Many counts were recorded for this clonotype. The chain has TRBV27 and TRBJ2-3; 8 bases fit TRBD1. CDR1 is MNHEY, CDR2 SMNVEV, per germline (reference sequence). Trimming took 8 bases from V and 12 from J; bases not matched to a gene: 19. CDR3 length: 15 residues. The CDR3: CASSPGDRPLGAQYF. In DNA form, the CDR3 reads TGTGCCAGCTCCCCGGGGGACAGGCCTCTAGGGGCCCAGTATTTT.

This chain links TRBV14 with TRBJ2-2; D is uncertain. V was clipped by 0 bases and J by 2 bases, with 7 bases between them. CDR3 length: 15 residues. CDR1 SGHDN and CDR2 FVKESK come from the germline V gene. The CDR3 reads CASSQEFVNTGELFF. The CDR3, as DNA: TGTGCCAGCAGCCAAGAATTCGTAAACACCGGGGAGCTGTTTTTT.

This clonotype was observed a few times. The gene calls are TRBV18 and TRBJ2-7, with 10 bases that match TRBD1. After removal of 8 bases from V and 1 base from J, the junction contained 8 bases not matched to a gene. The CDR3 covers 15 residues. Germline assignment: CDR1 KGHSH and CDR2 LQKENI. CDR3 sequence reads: CASPHGQGGSYEQYF. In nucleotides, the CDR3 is TGTGCCAGCCCACATGGACAGGGGGGATCCTACGAGCAGTACTTC.

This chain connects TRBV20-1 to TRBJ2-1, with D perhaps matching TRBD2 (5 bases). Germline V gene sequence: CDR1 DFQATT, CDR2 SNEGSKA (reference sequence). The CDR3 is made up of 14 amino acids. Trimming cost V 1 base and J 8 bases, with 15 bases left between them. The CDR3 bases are TGCAGTGCTAGAGTGCACGGGATGGGCTATGAGCAGTTCTTC. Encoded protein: CSARVHGMGYEQFF.

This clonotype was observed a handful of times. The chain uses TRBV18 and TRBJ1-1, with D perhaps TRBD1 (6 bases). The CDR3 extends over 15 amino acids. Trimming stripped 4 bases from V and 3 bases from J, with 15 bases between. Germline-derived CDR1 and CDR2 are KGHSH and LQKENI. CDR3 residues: CASSLSGGRDTEAFF. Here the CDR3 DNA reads TGTGCCAGCTCACTGTCTGGGGGCAGGGACACTGAAGCTTTCTTT. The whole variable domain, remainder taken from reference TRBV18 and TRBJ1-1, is NAGVMQNPRHLVRRRGQEARLRCSPMKGHSHVYWYRQLPEEGLKFMVYLQKENIIDESGMPKERFSAEFPKEGPSILRIQQVVRGDSAAYFCASSLSGGRDTEAFFGQGTRLTVV.

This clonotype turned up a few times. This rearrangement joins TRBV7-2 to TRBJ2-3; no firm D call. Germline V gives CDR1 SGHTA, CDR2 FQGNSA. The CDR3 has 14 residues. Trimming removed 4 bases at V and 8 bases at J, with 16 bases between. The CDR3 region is CASSWSTERSTQYF. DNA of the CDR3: TGTGCCAGCAGCTGGTCGACGGAGAGGAGTACGCAGTATTTT.

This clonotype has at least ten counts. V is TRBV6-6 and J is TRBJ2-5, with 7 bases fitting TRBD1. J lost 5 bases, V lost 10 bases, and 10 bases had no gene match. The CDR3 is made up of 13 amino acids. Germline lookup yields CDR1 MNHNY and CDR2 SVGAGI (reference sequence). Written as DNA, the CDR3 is TGTGCCACCACCTTGACAGGGATGGAGACCCAGTACTTC. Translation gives CATTLTGMETQYF.

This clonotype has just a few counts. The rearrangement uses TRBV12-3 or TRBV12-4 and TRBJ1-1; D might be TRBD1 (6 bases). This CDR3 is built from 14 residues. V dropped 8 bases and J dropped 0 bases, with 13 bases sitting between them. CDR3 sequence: CASQRQDMNTEAFF. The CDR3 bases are TGTGCCAGCCAACGACAGGACATGAACACTGAAGCTTTCTTT.